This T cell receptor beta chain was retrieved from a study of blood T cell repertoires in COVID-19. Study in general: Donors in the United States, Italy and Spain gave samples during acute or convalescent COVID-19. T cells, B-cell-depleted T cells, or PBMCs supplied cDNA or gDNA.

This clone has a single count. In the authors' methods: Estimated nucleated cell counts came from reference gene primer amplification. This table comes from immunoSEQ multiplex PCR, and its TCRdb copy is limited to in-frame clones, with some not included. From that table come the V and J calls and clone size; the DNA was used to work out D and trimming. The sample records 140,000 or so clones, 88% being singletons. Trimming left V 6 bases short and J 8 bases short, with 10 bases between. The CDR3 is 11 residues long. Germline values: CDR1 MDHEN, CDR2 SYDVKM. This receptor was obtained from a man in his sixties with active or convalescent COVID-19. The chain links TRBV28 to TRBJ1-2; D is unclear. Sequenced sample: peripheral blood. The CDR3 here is CASSASGGYTF. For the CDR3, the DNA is TGTGCCAGCAGCGCTTCTGGCGGCTACACCTTC.